The clone carrying this T cell receptor (beta chain) appeared a few times. Its antigen is unknown. The library was made from cDNA and included unique molecular identifiers. TCRdb fed the PCR reads into MiXCR, producing one record per CDR3 protein. The table has approximately 630,000 distinct CDR3 sequences, approximately 59% seen once. V lost 5 bases to trimming and J lost 2 bases; unmatched junction nucleotides: 4. The germline gives CDR1 DFQATT, CDR2 SNEGSKA (reference sequence). The CDR3 consists of 13 residues. This specimen comes from a study of post-analysis software for immune sequencing data. Study at large: Secondary progressive, relapsing-remitting and progressive-relapsing multiple sclerosis were among the included disease courses.

Findings and caveats of the study: F-measure co-clustering was strong for batch-matched samples. When patients were compared with controls, 4 or 5 TRBV segments were more frequent, TRBV5-6, TRBV5-1 and TRBV20-1 among them.

The V gene is TRBV20-1, the J gene TRBJ2-5; 8 bases line up with TRBD2. The specimen sequenced was blood. This sequence was found in a girl aged 2-10 years with multiple sclerosis. The CDR3 spells CSAYGGGQETQYF. CDR3 sequence (DNA): TGCAGTGCTTACGGGGGGGGGCAAGAGACCCAGTACTTC.